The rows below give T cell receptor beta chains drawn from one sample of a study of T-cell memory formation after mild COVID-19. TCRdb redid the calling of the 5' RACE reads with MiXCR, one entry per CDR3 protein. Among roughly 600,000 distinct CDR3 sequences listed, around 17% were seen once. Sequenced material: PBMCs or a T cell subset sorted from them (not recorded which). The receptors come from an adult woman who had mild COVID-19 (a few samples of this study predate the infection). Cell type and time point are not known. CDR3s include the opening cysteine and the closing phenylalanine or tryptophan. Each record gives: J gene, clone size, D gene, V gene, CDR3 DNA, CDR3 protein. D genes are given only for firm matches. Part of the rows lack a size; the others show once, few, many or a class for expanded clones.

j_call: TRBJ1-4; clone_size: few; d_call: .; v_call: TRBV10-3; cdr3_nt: TGTGCCATCAGTGAGTCTACAGAAAAACTGTTTTTT; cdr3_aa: CAISESTEKLFF
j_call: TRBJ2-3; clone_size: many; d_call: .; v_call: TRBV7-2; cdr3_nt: TGTGCCAGCAGCCATCCTGGCGGAGGCGGGAAGACAGATACGCAGTATTTT; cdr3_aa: CASSHPGGGGKTDTQYF
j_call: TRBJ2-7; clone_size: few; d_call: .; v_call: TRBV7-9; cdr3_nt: TGTGCCAGCAGCTTAGTTATCCCAGCGGAGACCTACGAGCAGTACTTC; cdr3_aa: CASSLVIPAETYEQYF
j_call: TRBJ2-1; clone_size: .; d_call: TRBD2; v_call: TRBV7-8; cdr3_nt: TGTGCCAGCAGCTTATCCAGGGCTGTCGGGAGGGCCGTAAATGAGCAGTTCTTC; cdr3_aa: CASSLSRAVGRAVNEQFF
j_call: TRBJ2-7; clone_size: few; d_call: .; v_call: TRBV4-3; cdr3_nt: TGCGCCAGCAGCCAAGAATCGAAGCCACGCTCCTACGAGCAGTACTTC; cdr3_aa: CASSQESKPRSYEQYF
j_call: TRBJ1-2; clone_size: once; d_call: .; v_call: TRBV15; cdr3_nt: TGTGCCACCAGCAGAGATAGGGCCATTCGGGTCTATGGCTACACCTTC; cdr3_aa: CATSRDRAIRVYGYTF
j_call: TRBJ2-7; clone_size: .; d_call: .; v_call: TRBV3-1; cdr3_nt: TGTGCCAGCAGCCAAGAGTGGCGGCGCAAGTACTTC; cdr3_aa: CASSQEWRRKYF
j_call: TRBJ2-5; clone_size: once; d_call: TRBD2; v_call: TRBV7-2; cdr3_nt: TGTGCCAGCAGCTTATTCGAGCGGGAGGGAGAGACCCAGTACTTC; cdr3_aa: CASSLFEREGETQYF
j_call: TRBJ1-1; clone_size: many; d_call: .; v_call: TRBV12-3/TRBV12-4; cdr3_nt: TGTGCCAGCAGTTTAGGCGGCACGGGTCCTGAAGCTTTCTTT; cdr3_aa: CASSLGGTGPEAFF
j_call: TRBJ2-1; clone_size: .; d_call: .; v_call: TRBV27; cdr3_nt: TGTGCCAGCAGTTTGGCAGGGGTCTCATCCTACAATGAGCAGTTCTTC; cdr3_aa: CASSLAGVSSYNEQFF
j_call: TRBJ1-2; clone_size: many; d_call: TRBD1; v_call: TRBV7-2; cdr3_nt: TGTGCCAGCAGCTTCGATGGAGGGGGCGTAGGCTATGGCTACACCTTC; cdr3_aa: CASSFDGGGVGYGYTF
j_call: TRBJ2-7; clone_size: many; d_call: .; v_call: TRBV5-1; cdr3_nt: TGCGCCAGCAGCTTGGACGGGGACTCCTCTTCACGATCGGACTTC; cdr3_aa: CASSLDGDSSSRSDF
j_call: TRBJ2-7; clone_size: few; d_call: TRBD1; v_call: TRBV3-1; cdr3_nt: TGTGCCAGCAGCCAAACCACAGGGGTTTTCTCCTACGAGCAGTACTTC; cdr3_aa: CASSQTTGVFSYEQYF
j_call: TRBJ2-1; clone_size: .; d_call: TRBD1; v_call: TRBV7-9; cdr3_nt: TGTGCCAGCAGCACCCGTAGTCCACAGGGGAATGAGCAGTTCTTC; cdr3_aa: CASSTRSPQGNEQFF
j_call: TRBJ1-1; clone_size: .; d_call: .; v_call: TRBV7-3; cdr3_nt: TGTGCCAGCAGCTCGACCGATAGCACTGAAGCTTTCTTT; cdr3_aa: CASSSTDSTEAFF
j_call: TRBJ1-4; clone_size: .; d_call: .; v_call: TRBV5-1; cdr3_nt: TGCGCCAGCAGCTTGGGGGACACATATAATCCAACTAATGAAAAACTGTTTTTT; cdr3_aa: CASSLGDTYNPTNEKLFF
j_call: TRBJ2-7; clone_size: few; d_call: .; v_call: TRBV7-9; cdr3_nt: TGTGCCAGCAGCTCTCTGGACTTCTACGAGCAGTACTTC; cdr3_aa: CASSSLDFYEQYF
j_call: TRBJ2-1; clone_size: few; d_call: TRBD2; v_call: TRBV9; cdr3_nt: TGTGCCAGCAGCGCAGGAGGACTAGCGGGGTCGGATGAGCAGTTCTTC; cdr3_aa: CASSAGGLAGSDEQFF
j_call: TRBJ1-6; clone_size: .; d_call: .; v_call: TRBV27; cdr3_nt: TGTGCCAGCAGTTGTGAGTTCCTTGACGAGGGGGAAGATAATTCACCCCTCCACTTT; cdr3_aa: CASSCEFLDEGEDNSPLHF
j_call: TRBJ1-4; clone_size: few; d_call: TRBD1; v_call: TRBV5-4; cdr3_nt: TGTGCCAGCAGCTGCGAGGACAGGATAGGGCGCGATGAAAAACTGTTTTTT; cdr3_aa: CASSCEDRIGRDEKLFF
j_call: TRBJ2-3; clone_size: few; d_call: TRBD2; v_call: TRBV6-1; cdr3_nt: TGTGCCAGCAGCGGGGAGGGCCCTAGTTATACGCAGTATTTT; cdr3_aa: CASSGEGPSYTQYF
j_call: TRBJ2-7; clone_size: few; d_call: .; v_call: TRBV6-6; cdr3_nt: TGTGCCAGCAGCCGGGACCGACAACGAACGGGAGAGCAGTACTTC; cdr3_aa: CASSRDRQRTGEQYF
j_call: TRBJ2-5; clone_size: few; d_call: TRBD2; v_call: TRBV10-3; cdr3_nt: TGTGCCATCAAGAGAGCGGGGGGAGGAGAGACCCAGTACTTC; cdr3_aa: CAIKRAGGGETQYF
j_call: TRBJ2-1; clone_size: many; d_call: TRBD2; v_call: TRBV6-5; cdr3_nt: TGTGCCAGCAGTTACTCGGGACTAGCGGGTGCCTACAATGAGCAGTTCTTC; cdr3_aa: CASSYSGLAGAYNEQFF
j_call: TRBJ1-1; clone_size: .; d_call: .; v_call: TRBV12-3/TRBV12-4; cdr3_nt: TGTGCCAGCACTAGAGGACAAATGAACACTGAAGCTTTCTTT; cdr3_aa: CASTRGQMNTEAFF
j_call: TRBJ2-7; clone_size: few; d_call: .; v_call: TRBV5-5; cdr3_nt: TGTGCCAGCAGCTTTAACCGGGGTACTTCCTACGAGCAGTACTTC; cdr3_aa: CASSFNRGTSYEQYF
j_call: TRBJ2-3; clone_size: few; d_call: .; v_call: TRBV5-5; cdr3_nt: TGTGCCAGCAGCTTGATGGGGGGACCGACAGATACGCAGTATTTT; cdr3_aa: CASSLMGGPTDTQYF
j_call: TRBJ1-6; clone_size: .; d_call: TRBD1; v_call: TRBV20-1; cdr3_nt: TGCAGTGCCTGGACAGGGAGGATTAGATCACCCCTCCACTTT; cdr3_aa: CSAWTGRIRSPLHF
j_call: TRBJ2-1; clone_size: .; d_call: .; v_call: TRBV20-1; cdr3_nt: TGCAGTGTATGGGAGGATGAGCAGTTCTTC; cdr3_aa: CSVWEDEQFF
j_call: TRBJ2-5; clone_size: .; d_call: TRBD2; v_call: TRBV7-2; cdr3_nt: TGTGCCAGCAGCCCGACGCGCGGGAGAGGGGAGACCCAGTACTTC; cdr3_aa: CASSPTRGRGETQYF
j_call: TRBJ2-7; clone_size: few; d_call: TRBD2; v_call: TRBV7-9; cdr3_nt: TGTGCCAGCAGCTTCTCCCCCCTAGCGGGAGCTTCCTACGAGCAGTACTTC; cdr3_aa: CASSFSPLAGASYEQYF
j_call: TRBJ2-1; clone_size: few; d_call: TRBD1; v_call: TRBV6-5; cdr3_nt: TGTGCCAGCAGTAACAGGGGGAATGAGCAGTTCTTC; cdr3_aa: CASSNRGNEQFF
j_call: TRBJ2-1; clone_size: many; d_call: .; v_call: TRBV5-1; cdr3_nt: TGCGCCAGCAGCCCGGGACACCTCGATGAGCAGTTCTTC; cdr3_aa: CASSPGHLDEQFF
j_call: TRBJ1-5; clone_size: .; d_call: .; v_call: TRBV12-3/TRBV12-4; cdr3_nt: TGTGCCAGCAGTCAACAGGGAGGGGGAAATCAGCCCCAGCATTTT; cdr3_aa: CASSQQGGGNQPQHF
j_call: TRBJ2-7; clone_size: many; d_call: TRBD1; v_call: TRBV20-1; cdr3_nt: TGCAGTGCTAGAGATTCCGGGACAGGCTACGAGCAGTACTTC; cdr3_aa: CSARDSGTGYEQYF
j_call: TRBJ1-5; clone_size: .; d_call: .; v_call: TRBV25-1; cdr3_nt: TGTGCCAGCAGTGATCCCGCCGGGGGGCCACAGGGGCCCCAGCATTTT; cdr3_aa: CASSDPAGGPQGPQHF
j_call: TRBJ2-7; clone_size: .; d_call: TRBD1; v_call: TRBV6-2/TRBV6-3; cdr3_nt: TGTGCCAGCAGCCACAGGGGGGCCTACGAGCAGTACTTC; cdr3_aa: CASSHRGAYEQYF
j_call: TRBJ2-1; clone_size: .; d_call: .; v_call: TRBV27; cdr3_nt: TGTGCCAGCAGCCGCACATCCGGAGACTATGCCAATGAGCAGTTCTTC; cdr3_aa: CASSRTSGDYANEQFF
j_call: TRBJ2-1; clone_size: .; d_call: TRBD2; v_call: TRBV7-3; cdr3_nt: TGTGCCAGCAGCCGATTAGCGGGAACCTACAATGAGCAGTTCTTC; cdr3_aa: CASSRLAGTYNEQFF
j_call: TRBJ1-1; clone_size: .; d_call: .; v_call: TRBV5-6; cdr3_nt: TGTGCCAGCACCCCGGCCGGGGAGAACACTGAAGCTTTCTTT; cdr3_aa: CASTPAGENTEAFF
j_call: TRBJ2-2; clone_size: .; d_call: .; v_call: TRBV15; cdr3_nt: TGTGCCACCAGCAGATCGGGACACTTCTTTGTTAACACCGGGGAGCTGTTTTTT; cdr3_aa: CATSRSGHFFVNTGELFF
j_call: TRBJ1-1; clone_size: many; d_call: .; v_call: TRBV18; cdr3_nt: TGTGCCAGCTCCCCTATGGACGGGAACACTGAAGCTTTCTTT; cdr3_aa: CASSPMDGNTEAFF
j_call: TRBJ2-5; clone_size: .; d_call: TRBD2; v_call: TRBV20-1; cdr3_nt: TGCAGTGCTACCGGGACTAGCGGCCAAGAGACCCAGTACTTC; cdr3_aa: CSATGTSGQETQYF
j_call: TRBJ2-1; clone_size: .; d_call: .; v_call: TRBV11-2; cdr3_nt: TGTGCCAGCAGCTTAGATATCGCGGGGCTCTACAATGAGCAGTTCTTC; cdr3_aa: CASSLDIAGLYNEQFF
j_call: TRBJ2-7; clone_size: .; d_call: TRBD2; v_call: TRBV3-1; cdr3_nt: TGTGCCGCTGGGGGGGGACTAGAAGGCGAGCAGTACTTC; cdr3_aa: CAAGGGLEGEQYF
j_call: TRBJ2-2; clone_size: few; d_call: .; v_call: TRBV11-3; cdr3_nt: TGTGCCAGCAGCTTATGGTCCGGGGAGCTGTTTTTT; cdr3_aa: CASSLWSGELFF
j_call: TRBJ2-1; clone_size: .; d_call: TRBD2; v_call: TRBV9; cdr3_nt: TGTGCCAGCAGCGTAGGCGGGAGCTATGAGCAGTTCTTC; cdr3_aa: CASSVGGSYEQFF
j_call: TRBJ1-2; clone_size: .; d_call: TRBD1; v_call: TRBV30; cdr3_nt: TGTGCCTGGAGTGCCAGGGGGTATGGCTACACCTTC; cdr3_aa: CAWSARGYGYTF
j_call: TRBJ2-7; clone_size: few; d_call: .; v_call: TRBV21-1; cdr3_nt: TGTGCCAGCAGCAAAGGGGCCTACGAGCAGTACTTC; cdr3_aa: CASSKGAYEQYF
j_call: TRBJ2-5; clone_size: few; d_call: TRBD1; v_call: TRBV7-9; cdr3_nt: TGTGCCAGCAGCCGGACAGGGCTGGGGGAGACCCAGTACTTC; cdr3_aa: CASSRTGLGETQYF